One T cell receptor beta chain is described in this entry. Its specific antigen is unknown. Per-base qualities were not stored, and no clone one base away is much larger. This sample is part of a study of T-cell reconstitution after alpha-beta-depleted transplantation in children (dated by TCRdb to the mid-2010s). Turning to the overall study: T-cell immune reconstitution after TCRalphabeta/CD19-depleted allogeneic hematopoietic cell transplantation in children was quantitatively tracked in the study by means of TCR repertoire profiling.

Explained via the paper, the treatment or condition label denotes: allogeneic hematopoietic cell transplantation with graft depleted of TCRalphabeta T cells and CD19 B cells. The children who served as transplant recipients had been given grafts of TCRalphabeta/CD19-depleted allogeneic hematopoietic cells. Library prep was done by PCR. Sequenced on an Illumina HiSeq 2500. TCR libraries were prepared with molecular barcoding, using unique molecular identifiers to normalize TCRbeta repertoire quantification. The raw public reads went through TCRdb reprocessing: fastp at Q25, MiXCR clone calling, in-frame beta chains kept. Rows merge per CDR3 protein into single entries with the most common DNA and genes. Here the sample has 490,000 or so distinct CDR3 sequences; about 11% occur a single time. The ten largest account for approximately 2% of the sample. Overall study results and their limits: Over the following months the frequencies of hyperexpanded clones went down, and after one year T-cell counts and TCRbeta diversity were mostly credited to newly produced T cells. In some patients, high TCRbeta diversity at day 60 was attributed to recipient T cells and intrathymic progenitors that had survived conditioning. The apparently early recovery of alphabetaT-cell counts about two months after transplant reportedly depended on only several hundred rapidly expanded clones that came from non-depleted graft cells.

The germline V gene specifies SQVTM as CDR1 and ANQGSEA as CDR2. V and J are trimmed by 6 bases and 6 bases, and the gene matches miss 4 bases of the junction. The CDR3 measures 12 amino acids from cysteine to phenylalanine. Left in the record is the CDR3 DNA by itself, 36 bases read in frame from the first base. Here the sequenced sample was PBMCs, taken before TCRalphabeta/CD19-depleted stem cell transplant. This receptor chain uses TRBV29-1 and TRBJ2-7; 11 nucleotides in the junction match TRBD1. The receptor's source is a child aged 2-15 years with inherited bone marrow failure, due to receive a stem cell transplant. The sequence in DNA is TGCAGCGTGGAGGGACAGGGGGGCGAGCAGTACTTC. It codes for CSVEGQGGEQYF.